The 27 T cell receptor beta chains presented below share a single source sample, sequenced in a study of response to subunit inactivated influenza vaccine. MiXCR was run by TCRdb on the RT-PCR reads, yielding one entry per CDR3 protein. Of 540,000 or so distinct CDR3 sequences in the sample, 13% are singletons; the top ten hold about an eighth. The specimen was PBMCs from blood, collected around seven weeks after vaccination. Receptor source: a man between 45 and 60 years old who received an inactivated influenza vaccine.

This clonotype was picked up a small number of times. This CDR3 is CSARRDNSYNEQFF. In DNA form, the CDR3 reads TGCAGTGCTAGGAGGGACAACTCCTACAATGAGCAGTTCTTC. This chain uses TRBV20-1 with TRBJ2-1, with D tentatively TRBD1 (6 bases). CDR1 is DFQATT and CDR2 is SNEGSKA in the germline V gene (reference sequence). Trimming removed 3 bases at V and 0 bases at J, with 9 bases between. The CDR3 is 14 amino acids.

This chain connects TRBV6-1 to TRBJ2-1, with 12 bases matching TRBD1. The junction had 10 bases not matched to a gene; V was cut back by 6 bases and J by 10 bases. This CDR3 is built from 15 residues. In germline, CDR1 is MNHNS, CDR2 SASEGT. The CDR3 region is CASRSPGQGAGEQFF. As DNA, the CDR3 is TGTGCCAGCAGGTCTCCGGGACAGGGGGCCGGAGAGCAGTTCTTC.

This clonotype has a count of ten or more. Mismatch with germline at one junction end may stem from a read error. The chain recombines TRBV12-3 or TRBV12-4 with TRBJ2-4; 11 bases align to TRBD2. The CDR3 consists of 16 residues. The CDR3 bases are TGTGCCAGCAGTCTAGCGGGAGGTCTCGCCAAAAACATTCAGTACTTC. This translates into CASSLAGGLAKNIQYF.

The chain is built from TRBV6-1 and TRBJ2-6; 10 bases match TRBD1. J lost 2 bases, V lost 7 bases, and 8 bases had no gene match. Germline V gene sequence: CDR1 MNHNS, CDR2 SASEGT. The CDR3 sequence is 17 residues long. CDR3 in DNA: TGTGCCAGCAAAGACCGGGACAGGGGTGCTGGGGCCAACGTCCTGACTTTC. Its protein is CASKDRDRGAGANVLTF.

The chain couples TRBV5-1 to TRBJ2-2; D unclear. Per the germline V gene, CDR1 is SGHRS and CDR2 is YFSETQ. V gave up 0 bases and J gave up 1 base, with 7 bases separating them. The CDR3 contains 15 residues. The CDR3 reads CASSLDDGNTGELFF. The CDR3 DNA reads TGCGCCAGCAGCTTGGACGACGGGAACACCGGGGAGCTGTTTTTT.

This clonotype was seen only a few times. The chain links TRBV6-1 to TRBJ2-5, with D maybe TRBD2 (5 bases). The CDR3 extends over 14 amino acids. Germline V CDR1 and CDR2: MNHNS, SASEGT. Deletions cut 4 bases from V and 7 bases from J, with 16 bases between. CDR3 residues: CASSVGLAVLTQYF. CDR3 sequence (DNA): TGTGCCAGCAGTGTCGGGCTAGCAGTCCTGACCCAGTACTTC.

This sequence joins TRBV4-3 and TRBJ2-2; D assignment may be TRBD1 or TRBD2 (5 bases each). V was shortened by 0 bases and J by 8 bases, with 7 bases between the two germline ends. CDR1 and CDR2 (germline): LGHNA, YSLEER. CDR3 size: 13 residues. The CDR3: CASSQEGVGELFF. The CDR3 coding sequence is TGCGCCAGCAGCCAAGAGGGGGTGGGGGAGCTGTTTTTT.

This chain's CDR3 is CASSQVGRGYTF. In nucleotides, the CDR3 is TGTGCCAGCAGCCAAGTCGGTAGGGGCTACACCTTC. This chain connects TRBV4-2 to TRBJ1-2; D unresolved. The CDR3 covers 12 residues. Germline assignment: CDR1 LGHNA and CDR2 YNFKEQ. V was clipped by 1 base and J by 8 bases, with 8 bases between them.

DNA for the CDR3: TGCAGTGCTAGTAGTGGACGGCACCCTCAAGAGACCCAGTACTTC. Translating it yields CSASSGRHPQETQYF. The chain recombines TRBV20-1 with TRBJ2-5, with D hard to call. Per the germline V gene, CDR1 is DFQATT and CDR2 is SNEGSKA (reference sequence). The CDR3 length is 15 residues. V gave up 3 bases and J gave up 2 bases, with 16 bases separating them.

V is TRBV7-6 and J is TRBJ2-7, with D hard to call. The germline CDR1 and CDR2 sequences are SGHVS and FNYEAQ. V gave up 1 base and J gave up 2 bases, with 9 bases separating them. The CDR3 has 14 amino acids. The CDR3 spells CASSLEVGTYEQYF. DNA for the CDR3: TGTGCCAGCAGCTTAGAAGTGGGTACCTACGAGCAGTACTTC.

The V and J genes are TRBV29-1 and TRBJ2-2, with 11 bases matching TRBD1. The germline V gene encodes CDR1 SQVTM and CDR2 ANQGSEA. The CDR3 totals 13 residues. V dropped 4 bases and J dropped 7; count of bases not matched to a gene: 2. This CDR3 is CSVGDRGFGELFF. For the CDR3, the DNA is TGCAGCGTTGGGGACAGGGGGTTCGGGGAGCTGTTTTTT.

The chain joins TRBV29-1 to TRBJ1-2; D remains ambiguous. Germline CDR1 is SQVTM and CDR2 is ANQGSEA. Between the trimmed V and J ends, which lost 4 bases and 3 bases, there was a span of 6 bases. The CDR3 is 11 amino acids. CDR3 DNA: TGCAGCGTTGGGGCGGACTATGGCTACACCTTC. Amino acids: CSVGADYGYTF.

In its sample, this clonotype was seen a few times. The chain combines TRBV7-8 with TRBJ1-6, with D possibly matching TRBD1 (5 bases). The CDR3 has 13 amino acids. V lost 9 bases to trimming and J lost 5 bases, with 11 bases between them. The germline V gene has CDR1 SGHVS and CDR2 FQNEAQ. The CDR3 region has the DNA TGTGCCAGTAGCGGGGCAAATAATTCACCCCTCCACTTT. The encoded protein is CASSGANNSPLHF.

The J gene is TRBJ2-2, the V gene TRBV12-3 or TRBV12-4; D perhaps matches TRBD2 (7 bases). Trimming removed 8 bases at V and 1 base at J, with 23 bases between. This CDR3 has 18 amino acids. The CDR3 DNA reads TGTGCCAGCGGGAGAGACAGTGCGGGGGCTAGGAACACCGGGGAGCTGTTTTTT. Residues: CASGRDSAGARNTGELFF.

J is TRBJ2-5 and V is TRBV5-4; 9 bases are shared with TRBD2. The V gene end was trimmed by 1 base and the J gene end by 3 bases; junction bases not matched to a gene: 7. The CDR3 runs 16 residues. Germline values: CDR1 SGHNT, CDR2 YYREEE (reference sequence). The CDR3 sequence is CASSLLAGGPEETQYF. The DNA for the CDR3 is TGTGCCAGCAGCTTGTTGGCGGGAGGGCCAGAAGAGACCCAGTACTTC.

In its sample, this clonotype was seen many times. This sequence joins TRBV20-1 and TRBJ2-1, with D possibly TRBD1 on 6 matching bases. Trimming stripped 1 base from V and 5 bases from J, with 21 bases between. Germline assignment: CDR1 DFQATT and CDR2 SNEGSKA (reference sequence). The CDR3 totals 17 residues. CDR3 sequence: CSARVPPRGRFDNEQFF. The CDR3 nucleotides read TGCAGTGCTAGAGTGCCCCCCAGGGGAAGATTTGACAATGAGCAGTTCTTC.

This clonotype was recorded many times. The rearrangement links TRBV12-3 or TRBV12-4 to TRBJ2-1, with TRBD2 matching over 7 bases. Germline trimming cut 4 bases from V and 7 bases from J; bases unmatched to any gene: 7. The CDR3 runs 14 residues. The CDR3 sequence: CASSWAGVDNEQFF. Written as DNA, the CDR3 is TGTGCCAGCAGTTGGGCGGGAGTTGATAATGAGCAGTTCTTC.

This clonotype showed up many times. This CDR3 is CASSPSGGATDTQYF. The CDR3 bases are TGTGCCAGCAGTCCCAGCGGGGGGGCCACAGATACGCAGTATTTT. The chain recombines TRBV25-1 with TRBJ2-3; 10 nucleotides align to TRBD2. Germline V gene data show CDR1 as MGHDK and CDR2 as SYGVNS. CDR3 length equals 15 residues. V was clipped by 5 bases and J by 2 bases; unmatched bases: 4.

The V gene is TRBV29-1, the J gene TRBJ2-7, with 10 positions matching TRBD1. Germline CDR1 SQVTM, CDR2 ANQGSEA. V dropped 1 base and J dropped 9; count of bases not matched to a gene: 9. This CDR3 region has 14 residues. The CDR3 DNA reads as TGCAGCGTTGAAGGACAGGGGGCGGTAGACGGGCAGTACTTC. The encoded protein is CSVEGQGAVDGQYF.

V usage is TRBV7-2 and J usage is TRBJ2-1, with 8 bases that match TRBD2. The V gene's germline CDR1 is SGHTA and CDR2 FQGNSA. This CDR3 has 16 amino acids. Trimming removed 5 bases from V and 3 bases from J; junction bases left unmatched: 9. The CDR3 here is CASSIPGTRLYNEQFF. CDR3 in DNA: TGTGCCAGCAGCATCCCCGGGACTAGACTCTACAATGAGCAGTTCTTC.

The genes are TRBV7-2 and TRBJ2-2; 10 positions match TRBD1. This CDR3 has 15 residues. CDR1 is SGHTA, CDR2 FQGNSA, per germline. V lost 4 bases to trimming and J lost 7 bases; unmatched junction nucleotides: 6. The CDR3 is CASSYRTGGVGELFF. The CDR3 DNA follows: TGTGCCAGCAGCTACCGGACAGGGGGGGTCGGGGAGCTGTTTTTT.

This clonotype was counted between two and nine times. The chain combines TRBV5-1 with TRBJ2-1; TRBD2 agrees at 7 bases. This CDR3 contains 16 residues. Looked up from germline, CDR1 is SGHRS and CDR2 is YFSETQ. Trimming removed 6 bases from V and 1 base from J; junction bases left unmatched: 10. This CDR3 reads CASTPWGGGSYNEQFF. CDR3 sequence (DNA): TGCGCCAGCACCCCCTGGGGGGGGGGGTCCTACAATGAGCAGTTCTTC.

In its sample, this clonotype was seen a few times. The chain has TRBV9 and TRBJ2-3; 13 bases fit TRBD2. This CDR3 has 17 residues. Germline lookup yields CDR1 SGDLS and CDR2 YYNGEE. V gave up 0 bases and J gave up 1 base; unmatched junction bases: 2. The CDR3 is CASSVAGTSGGTDTQYF. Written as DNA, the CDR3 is TGTGCCAGCAGCGTAGCTGGGACTAGCGGGGGCACAGATACGCAGTATTTT.

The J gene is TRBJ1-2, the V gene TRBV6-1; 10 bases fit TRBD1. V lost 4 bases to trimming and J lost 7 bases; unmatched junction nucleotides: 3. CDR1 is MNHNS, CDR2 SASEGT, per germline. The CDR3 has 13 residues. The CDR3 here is CASSAGTGAGYTF. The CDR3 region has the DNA TGTGCCAGCAGTGCCGGGACAGGGGCTGGCTACACCTTC.

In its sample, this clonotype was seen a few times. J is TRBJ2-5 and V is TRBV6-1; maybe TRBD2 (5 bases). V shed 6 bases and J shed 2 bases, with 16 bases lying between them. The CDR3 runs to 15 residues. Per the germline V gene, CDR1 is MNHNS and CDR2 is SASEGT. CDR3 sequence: CASRPLGGSQETQYF. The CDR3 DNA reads TGTGCCAGCAGGCCCTTGGGCGGGTCGCAAGAGACCCAGTACTTC.

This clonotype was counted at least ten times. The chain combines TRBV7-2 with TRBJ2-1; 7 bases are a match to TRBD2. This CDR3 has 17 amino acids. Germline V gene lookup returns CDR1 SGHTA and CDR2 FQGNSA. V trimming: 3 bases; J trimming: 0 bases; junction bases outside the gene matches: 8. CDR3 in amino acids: CASSFALAQSSYNEQFF. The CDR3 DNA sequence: TGTGCCAGCAGCTTCGCACTAGCGCAGAGCTCCTACAATGAGCAGTTCTTC.

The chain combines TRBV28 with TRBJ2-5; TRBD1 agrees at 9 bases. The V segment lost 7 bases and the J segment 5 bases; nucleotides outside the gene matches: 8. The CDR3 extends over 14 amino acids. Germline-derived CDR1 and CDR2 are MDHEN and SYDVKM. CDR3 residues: CASNPTGGDETQYF. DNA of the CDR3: TGTGCCAGCAACCCGACAGGGGGGGACGAGACCCAGTACTTC.